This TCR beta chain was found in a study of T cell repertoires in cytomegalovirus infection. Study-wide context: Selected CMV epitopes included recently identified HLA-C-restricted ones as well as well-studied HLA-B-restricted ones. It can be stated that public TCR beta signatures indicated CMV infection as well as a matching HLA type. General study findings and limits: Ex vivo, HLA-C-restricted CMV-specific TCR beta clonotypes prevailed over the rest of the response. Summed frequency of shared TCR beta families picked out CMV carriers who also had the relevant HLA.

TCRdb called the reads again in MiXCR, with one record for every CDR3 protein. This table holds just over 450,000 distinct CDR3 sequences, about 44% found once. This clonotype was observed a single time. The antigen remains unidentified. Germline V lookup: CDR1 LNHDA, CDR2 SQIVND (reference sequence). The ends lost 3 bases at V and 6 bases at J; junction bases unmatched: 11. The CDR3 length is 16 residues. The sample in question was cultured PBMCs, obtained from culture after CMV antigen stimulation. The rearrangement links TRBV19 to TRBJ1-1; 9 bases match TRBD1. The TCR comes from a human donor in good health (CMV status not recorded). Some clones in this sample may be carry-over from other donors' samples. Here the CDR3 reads CASSMARDRVGAEAFF. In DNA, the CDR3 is TGTGCCAGTAGTATGGCCCGGGACAGGGTTGGTGCTGAAGCTTTCTTT. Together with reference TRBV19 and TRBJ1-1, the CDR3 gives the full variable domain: DGGITQSPKYLFRKEGQNVTLSCEQNLNHDAMYWYRQDPGQGLRLIYYSQIVNDFQKGDIAEGYSVSREKKESFPLTVTSAQKNPTAFYLCASSMARDRVGAEAFFGQGTRLTVV.